The 24 T cell receptor beta chains given below trace back to one sample, sequenced in a study of blood T cell repertoires in COVID-19 (dated by TCRdb to the early 2020s). The library was made by the immunoSEQ multiplex PCR assay. Drawn from immuneACCESS, this table holds only the in-frame rearrangements with V and J called that TCRdb kept. Clones are partly lost; checked studies trace under half to an unresolved V gene and leave the rest unexplained. The sample table shows 270,000 or so clones, and roughly 91% are seen once. The ten largest clones capture 8.5% to 14% of the sample. Sequences were obtained from peripheral blood. These receptors came from a woman aged 25 to 45 with COVID-19, enrolled during active disease.

This clone was seen only once. The rearrangement links TRBV30 to TRBJ2-7, with 8 bases that match TRBD2. The CDR3 loop spans 13 amino acids. Trimming removed 5 bases from V and 2 bases from J; junction bases left unmatched: 5. Germline loops: CDR1 GTSNPN, CDR2 SVGIG (reference sequence). The CDR3 DNA sequence: TGTGCCTGGGATAGACTAGCGCCCTACGAGCAGTACTTC. Its protein product is CAWDRLAPYEQYF.

CDR3 sequence: CASLLGLGRPLSTEAFF. In DNA, the CDR3 is TGTGCCAGCCTACTAGGGCTGGGCAGGCCCCTGAGCACTGAAGCTTTCTTT. The V gene is TRBV2, the J gene TRBJ1-1; no definite D call. Trimming took 8 bases from V and 4 from J, leaving 26 bases between them. The germline V gene has CDR1 SNHLY and CDR2 FYNNEI. The CDR3 covers 17 residues.

This clone was found once. The chain recombines TRBV19 with TRBJ2-3; D is perhaps TRBD2 (7 bases). The CDR3 length is 15 residues. V dropped 7 bases and J dropped 2 bases, with 16 bases sitting between them. Germline CDR1 reads LNHDA; CDR2 reads SQIVND (reference sequence). CDR3: CASTQGGGYTDTQYF. CDR3 in DNA: TGTGCCAGTACTCAAGGGGGAGGGTACACAGATACGCAGTATTTT.

In this sample, this clone turned up a few times. The chain combines TRBV29-1 with TRBJ2-3; 8 bases fit TRBD1. Germline V gene sequence: CDR1 SQVTM, CDR2 ANQGSEA. Trimming removed 4 bases from V and 3 bases from J; junction bases left unmatched: 3. The CDR3 length is 13 residues. The CDR3 loop is CSVGDRGTDTQYF. CDR3 nucleotides: TGCAGCGTTGGTGACAGGGGAACAGATACGCAGTATTTT.

The rearrangement links TRBV24-1 to TRBJ1-5; unclear D gene. There are 12 residues in the CDR3. Trimming shortened V by 3 bases and J by 8 bases, and 7 bases separated the two germline ends. Germline V CDR1 and CDR2: KGHDR, SFDVKD. DNA for the CDR3: TGTGCCACCAGTGATCACCGAGAGCCCCAGCATTTT. Amino acid sequence: CATSDHREPQHF.

This chain links TRBV6-5 with TRBJ2-1, with TRBD2 identical over 13 bases. Trimming at V came to 5 bases and at J to 7 bases, leaving 5 bases not matched to a gene. Germline CDR1 is MNHEY and CDR2 is SVGAGI. This CDR3 spans 15 amino acids. Here the CDR3 reads CASSTSGGALNEQFF. The CDR3 DNA is TGTGCCAGCAGTACTAGCGGGGGGGCATTAAATGAGCAGTTCTTC.

The chain uses TRBV3-1 (or the pseudogene TRBV3-2) and TRBJ2-3; 8 bases are a match to TRBD2. Germline values: CDR1 LGHDT, CDR2 YNNKEL (reference sequence). Trimming at V came to 4 bases and at J to 3 bases, leaving 12 bases not matched to a gene. The CDR3 has 17 residues. The CDR3 nucleotides are TGTGCCAGCAGCCCCACTGGGGTTAGCGGGGAAACAGATACGCAGTATTTT. Protein sequence: CASSPTGVSGETDTQYF.

The V gene is TRBV24-1, the J gene TRBJ2-5, with 10 bases fitting TRBD2. The CDR3 extends over 19 amino acids. V lost 2 bases and J lost 2; bases outside the gene matches: 13. In germline, CDR1 is KGHDR, CDR2 SFDVKD. CDR3 sequence (DNA): TGTGCCACCAGTGATTCCCGGGACGGCGGGACTAGCGAACAAGAGACCCAGTACTTC. Protein sequence: CATSDSRDGGTSEQETQYF.

This chain connects TRBV20-1 to TRBJ1-5; D possibly corresponds to TRBD1 (6 bases). Germline V CDR1 and CDR2: DFQATT, SNEGSKA (reference sequence). V was shortened by 3 bases and J by 0 bases, with 12 bases between the two germline ends. CDR3 length: 15 amino acids. This CDR3 reads CSASGDRHSNQPQHF. The CDR3 nucleotides are TGCAGTGCTAGTGGTGACAGGCATAGCAATCAGCCCCAGCATTTT.

The V call is TRBV2, the J call TRBJ2-1, with 8 positions matching TRBD2. V was pared by 8 bases and J by 0 bases, with 6 bases of the junction left unmatched. This CDR3 region has 15 residues. Germline lookup yields CDR1 SNHLY and CDR2 FYNNEI. The CDR3 loop is CASGRSGGSYNEQFF. The CDR3 coding sequence is TGTGCCAGCGGAAGGAGCGGGGGCTCCTACAATGAGCAGTTCTTC.

The rearrangement uses TRBV7-8 and TRBJ1-1, with TRBD1 matching over 8 bases. CDR3 length: 16 residues. The ends lost 4 bases at V and 4 bases at J; junction bases unmatched: 11. The V gene's germline CDR1 is SGHVS and CDR2 FQNEAQ. CDR3 sequence (DNA): TGTGCCAGCAGCTCGTTGGCCGACAGGGGTGGCACTGAAGCTTTCTTT. Translating gives CASSSLADRGGTEAFF.

The rearrangement uses TRBV18 and TRBJ1-1; tentatively, D is TRBD1 (5 bases). CDR1 is KGHSH, CDR2 LQKENI, per germline. The CDR3 extends over 12 amino acids. V was trimmed by 3 bases and J by 10 bases, leaving 12 bases between them. In DNA, the CDR3 is TGTGCCAGCTCACCGAGACAGAACGGAGCTTTCTTT. Protein product: CASSPRQNGAFF.

The V call is TRBV28, the J call TRBJ2-1; D is unclear. The germline V gene encodes CDR1 MDHEN and CDR2 SYDVKM. V lost 2 bases and J lost 0, with 8 bases in between. The CDR3 covers 15 residues. CDR3 sequence reads: CASSLTPSSYNEQFF. The CDR3 nucleotides are TGTGCCAGCAGTTTAACGCCCAGCTCCTACAATGAGCAGTTCTTC.

This clone was recorded only once. The chain recombines TRBV27 with TRBJ1-2; a possible D gene is TRBD1 (5 bases). Deletions cut 0 bases from V and 6 bases from J, with 11 bases between. The germline V gene encodes CDR1 MNHEY and CDR2 SMNVEV (reference sequence). CDR3 length: 14 residues. The CDR3 coding sequence is TGTGCCAGCAGTTTATCAGGAGGGGTACATGGCTACACCTTC. Amino acid sequence: CASSLSGGVHGYTF.

This chain links TRBV11-2 with TRBJ1-1; no clear D. The CDR3 consists of 12 residues. The germline V and J ends were trimmed by 5 bases and 8 bases, with 12 bases remaining between them. Germline V gene lookup returns CDR1 SGHAT and CDR2 FQNNGV. The CDR3 nucleotides are TGTGCCAGCAGCCTGCTGAGGTTCGAAGCTTTCTTT. Protein sequence: CASSLLRFEAFF.

The V and J genes are TRBV11-2 and TRBJ1-1; D might be TRBD1 (6 bases). V was clipped by 7 bases and J by 4 bases, with 16 bases between them. This CDR3 is 14 amino acids long. CDR1 is SGHAT and CDR2 is FQNNGV in the germline V gene. The CDR3 bases are TGTGCCAGCAACCGGCGGGGGGCGAGCACTGAAGCTTTCTTT. This translates into CASNRRGASTEAFF.

As for this clone: This sample also contains other DNA sequences that code for the same CDR3. The chain uses TRBV15 and TRBJ1-6; D gene uncertain. V was cut by 0 bases and J by 6 bases, with 6 bases left in between. The CDR3 is made up of 14 amino acids. The germline gives CDR1 LNHNV, CDR2 YYDKDF (reference sequence). CDR3 in amino acids: CATSRDRSNSPLHF. CDR3 in DNA: TGTGCCACCAGCAGAGATAGGAGTAATTCACCCCTCCACTTT.

The J gene is TRBJ1-4, the V gene TRBV7-2; perhaps TRBD1 as D (5 bases). In germline, CDR1 is SGHTA, CDR2 FQGNSA. Trimming took 2 bases from V and 3 from J, leaving 13 bases between them. There are 16 residues in the CDR3. The CDR3 DNA reads as TGTGCCAGCAGCTTAAGGCCGGGGGGGGCTAATGAAAAACTGTTTTTT. It is translated as CASSLRPGGANEKLFF. The complete variable domain, with remaining parts taken from reference TRBV7-2 and TRBJ1-4, reads GAGVSQSPSNKVTEKGKDVELRCDPISGHTALYWYRQSLGQGLEFLIYFQGNSAPDKSGLPSDRFSAERTGGSVSTLTIQRTQQEDSAVYLCASSLRPGGANEKLFFGSGTQLSVL.

The chain is built from TRBV11-3 and TRBJ2-1; 9 nucleotides align to TRBD2. CDR1 SGHNT and CDR2 YENEEA come from the germline V gene. The trim removed 0 bases at V and 4 bases at J, leaving 1 base unmatched. This CDR3 is built from 15 residues. DNA for the CDR3: TGTGCCAGCAGCTTAGAGCTAGCGGGGTACAATGAGCAGTTCTTC. It yields the protein CASSLELAGYNEQFF.

The V gene is TRBV9, the J gene TRBJ2-2; the match to TRBD2 covers 10 bases. CDR3 length: 16 amino acids. Per germline, CDR1 SGDLS and CDR2 YYNGEE. The V gene end was trimmed by 2 bases and the J gene end by 0 bases; junction bases not matched to a gene: 1. Here the CDR3 reads CASSVLAGANTGELFF. CDR3 DNA sequence: TGTGCCAGCAGCGTTCTAGCGGGAGCGAACACCGGGGAGCTGTTTTTT.

The V gene is TRBV6-5, the J gene TRBJ1-2, with D perhaps matching TRBD1 (5 bases). V was trimmed by 7 bases and J by 4 bases, leaving 16 bases between them. CDR1 and CDR2 from the germline V gene are MNHEY and SVGAGI. The CDR3 has 14 amino acids. The DNA of the CDR3 is TGTGCCAGCACTAAAGTCTGGGGCGCCTATGGCTACACCTTC. This encodes CASTKVWGAYGYTF.

This clone showed up just once. This chain connects TRBV6-5 to TRBJ2-4; 8 bases map to TRBD1. Trimming took 9 bases from V and 3 from J; bases not matched to a gene: 7. Germline-derived CDR1 and CDR2 are MNHEY and SVGAGI. The CDR3 runs 14 residues. CDR3 bases: TGTGCCAGTTTAGCCGGACAGGGCAAAAACATTCAGTACTTC. Its protein is CASLAGQGKNIQYF.

The V gene is TRBV6-5, the J gene TRBJ2-5; 8 bases agree with TRBD2. Germline CDR1 reads MNHEY; CDR2 reads SVGAGI. V shed 0 bases and J 5 bases; nucleotides not matched to a gene: 8. The CDR3 length is 16 residues. CDR3: CASSYSGAGGGETQYF. CDR3 sequence (DNA): TGTGCCAGCAGTTACTCCGGCGCGGGGGGTGGTGAGACCCAGTACTTC.

This chain links TRBV5-1 with TRBJ2-1, with 7 nucleotides matching TRBD2. Germline values: CDR1 SGHRS, CDR2 YFSETQ. Trimming at V came to 0 bases and at J to 10 bases, leaving 16 bases not matched to a gene. The CDR3 loop spans 17 amino acids. The CDR3 here is CASSLATTSSFTVEQFF. In nucleotides, the CDR3 is TGCGCCAGCAGCTTGGCCACGACTAGCTCTTTTACGGTGGAGCAGTTCTTC.